This T cell receptor beta chain was sequenced for a study of tumor-infiltrating lymphocytes in primary liver carcinoma (TCRdb year 2017). In the study overall: Of the five patients, three men and two women aged 30 to 69 years, four had hepatocellular carcinoma and one had combined HCC and intrahepatic cholangiocarcinoma. The roughly 27 tumor region samples were profiled with Agilent mRNA microarrays so that TCRbeta repertoire diversity could be related to the local molecular phenotype. A total of about 35 specimens from 5 patients underwent TCRbeta repertoire sequencing, comprising roughly 25 tumor regions, 5 adjacent noncancerous liver tissues and 5 peripheral blood samples. Tumors of the five patients were stage T1-T3 N0M0 with maximum diameters of about 4 to 10 cm. Repertoires from technical replicates were highly reproducible, with mean shared-clone rates roughly 0.89 and correlation coefficients above 0.95. Each sample produced roughly 3.65 to 8 million productive TCRbeta reads, and read depth showed no significant difference between tissue types. TCRbeta repertoire sequencing, expression microarrays and whole-exome sequencing were combined in the study across five regions of each liver tumor, with adjacent normal tissue and blood also included. General findings and caveats noted by the study authors: Because the samples were bulk and unsorted, CD4+ and CD8+ T cell repertoires could not be compared. Only the TCR beta chain was sequenced, which likely underestimates true repertoire diversity because unpaired alpha chains were not captured. Repertoire overlap was found to be higher between tumor regions (mean approximately 35%) than between tumor-adjacent (17%) or tumor-blood (14%) pairs, consistent with antigen-driven expansion. Compared with blood, tumors had a significantly larger share of the repertoire taken up by the top 250 clones (p = 0.039). Only a few patients were included in the study, and the authors note that the findings should be validated in a larger study. Only about 7-25% of top clones were found in all five regions of a tumor, suggesting spatial heterogeneity of tumor-infiltrating T cells.

Starting from roughly 540 ng total RNA, TCRbeta-specific cDNA was produced by reverse transcription with a constant-region primer and ProtoScript II reverse transcriptase. Three nested multiplex PCR rounds, following a slightly modified ARM-PCR procedure, were used to build the TCRbeta libraries. Each of the first two PCR rounds ran for approximately 11 cycles and used multiplex TRBV1-TRBV30 forward primers together with a Cbeta reverse primer. Sample barcodes and Illumina adapters were added in a final 25-cycle PCR with Deep VentR polymerase. Before sequencing, amplicons between 200 and 500 bp were purified from gel using a QIAquick gel extraction kit. An Illumina HiSeq 2500 was used to sequence the TCRbeta amplicons, generating 250-bp paired-end reads. Per the authors' processing: Trimmomatic v0.33 was used to quality-trim the reads, and FLASH v1.2.11 was used to merge paired reads so that full CDR3 sequences could be recovered. MiGEC v1.2.1b assigned V, D and J germline segments to the rearranged TCRbeta sequences. Clonotype statistics and Shannon-Wiener diversity indices were calculated with VDJtools v1.0.0. To cut down on sampling bias, every analysis after diversity analysis relied on just the 250 most abundant clonotypes from each sample. TCRdb itself trimmed the public reads at Q25 with fastp, ran MiXCR and retained productive beta chains. When rows share a CDR3 protein, they turn into one entry using the most common DNA and genes. The V and J calls were determined by TCRdb, not by the authors. This sample holds approximately 110,000 distinct CDR3 sequences; around 64% were observed only once. The ten top clones hold 8% to 9% of the sample.

Regarding this clonotype: Which antigen it targets is not known. Base quality data are lacking; no much larger clone is found one base away.

Per the germline V gene, SGHAT is the CDR1 and FQNNGV is the CDR2. Trimming removed 0 bases from V and 14 bases from J, leaving 19 bases between the germline ends. The CDR3 measures 14 amino acids from cysteine to phenylalanine. Left in the record is the CDR3 DNA by itself, 42 bases read in frame from the first base. Without any cell sorting, total RNA and DNA were extracted together from around 18-30 mg of bulk tissue using the AllPrep DNA/RNA mini kit. Surgical resection was performed in China between November 2015 and early 2016 on roughly 5 patients with histopathologically diagnosed primary liver carcinoma. Patients had chronic HBV infection and were treatment-naive at sampling. Five spatially separated regions were sampled from each tumor: the superior, inferior, left-lateral and right-lateral poles, plus the tumor centre. More than 75% viable tumor cells were found by histology in every tumor sample. Each fresh piece of tumor and adjacent tissue was cut in two, with one half stored in RNAlater at -80 degrees C and the other half sent for histology.

The sequence came from a woman aged 55-75 years with primary liver carcinoma and hepatitis B virus infection. This receptor chain uses TRBV11-2 and TRBJ1-2, with no D gene named confidently. The sample comprised liver tumor tissue from sampling region 3. The cell subset or site tag for this specimen amounts to: tumor region T3, left-lateral pole. Here is the DNA: TGTGCCAGCAGCTTAGAGCCTACTAACTGTGGTTATACCTTC. Its product reads: CASSLEPTNCGYTF.